This T cell receptor beta chain derives from a study of cytomegalovirus exposure and HLA in healthy donors. About the research overall: Earlier sequencing of 150 million to 200 million T cells yielded 90 million to 140 million unique TCR beta sequences. In terms of ancestry, the Caucasian-associated cluster contained about 80% of the approximately 420 genotyped donors.

CDR1 is SGDLS, CDR2 YYNGEE, per germline. The CDR3 has 18 residues. J was trimmed by 3 bases and V by 3 bases; bases with no gene match: 12. Overall study results and limits: Later analysis suggested most CMV-associated TCR beta chains were HLA-restricted.

Every donor was a healthy person donating bone marrow. This clone was picked up a small number of times. Its antigen is undetermined. Primers: 60 Vbeta forward and 13 Jbeta reverse. The assay was immunoSEQ multiplex PCR, and TCRdb's table has in-frame clones only and misses some. The data show approximately 140,000 clones, about three quarters seen once. The J gene is TRBJ2-4, the V gene TRBV9, with 10 bases identical to TRBD1. This TCR came from a human donor in good health. Sequenced material: PBMCs. The CDR3 here is CASSASGTGAIRKNIQYF. The DNA of the CDR3 is TGTGCCAGCAGCGCTTCCGGGACAGGGGCAATCCGCAAAAACATTCAGTACTTC.